This TCR beta chain was recovered during a study of T cell responses to AZD1222 COVID-19 vaccine. Broader study findings: Of spike-specific TCRs, nearly half reportedly target regions left unmutated in variants.

Comments on this clone: The antigen is unknown.

Trimming took 4 bases from V and 0 from J, leaving 19 bases between them. CDR3 length: 18 residues. Germline V gene sequence: CDR1 LNHDA, CDR2 SQIVND (reference sequence). Measured with immunoSEQ multiplex PCR; TCRdb has only the in-frame clones, and not every one. Among roughly 81,000 clones listed, approximately 83% were seen once. The V gene is TRBV19, the J gene TRBJ2-1; D call uncertain. The TCR sequence derives from an adult in good health. Sample: peripheral blood, taken on day 0 of AZD1222 vaccination. The DNA of the CDR3 is TGTGCCAGTAGTACTCAGGTTTTGCGGCAGAGCTCCTACAATGAGCAGTTCTTC. Its protein product is CASSTQVLRQSSYNEQFF. Full variable domain (outside the CDR3, taken from reference TRBV19 and TRBJ2-1): DGGITQSPKYLFRKEGQNVTLSCEQNLNHDAMYWYRQDPGQGLRLIYYSQIVNDFQKGDIAEGYSVSREKKESFPLTVTSAQKNPTAFYLCASSTQVLRQSSYNEQFFGPGTRLTVL.